The 25 T cell receptor beta chains reported below all come from one sample, sequenced in a study of response to subunit inactivated influenza vaccine. TCRdb fed the RT-PCR reads into MiXCR, producing one record per CDR3 protein. The table records roughly 520,000 distinct CDR3 sequences, about 25% of them present only once. The source material was CD4+ T cells sorted from PBMCs, sampled 5 to 6 days after vaccination. The origin of the receptors is a man aged 50 or older who received an inactivated influenza vaccine.

Worth noting for this clonotype: Germline is not matched at one junction end, which may reflect a read error. V gene TRBV29-1 combines with J gene TRBJ1-3, with D perhaps TRBD1 (5 bases). The germline gives CDR1 SQVTM, CDR2 ANQGSEA. The length of the CDR3 is 13 residues. In DNA, the CDR3 is TGCAGCGTGGGACCGACAGCTGGAAACACCATACATTTT. Its protein is CSVGPTAGNTIHF.

This sequence joins TRBV4-2 and TRBJ2-1; 9 positions match TRBD2. From germline, CDR1 is LGHNA and CDR2 YNFKEQ. V lost 0 bases and J lost 6; bases outside the gene matches: 6. This CDR3 is built from 16 residues. CDR3 region: CASSQDSGTSLNEQFF. The CDR3 DNA is TGTGCCAGCAGCCAAGATTCTGGGACTAGCCTCAATGAGCAGTTCTTC.

CDR3 sequence (DNA): TGTGCCAGCAGTTACTCGCGTACTAGCGGGGCGAGCTCCTACAATGAGCAGTTCTTC. This encodes CASSYSRTSGASSYNEQFF. This sequence joins TRBV6-5 and TRBJ2-1, with 10 bases that match TRBD2. There are 19 residues in the CDR3. CDR1 and CDR2 (germline): MNHEY, SVGAGI. J gave up 0 bases and V 0 bases, and 8 bases lay outside the gene matches.

The CDR3 DNA sequence: TGTGCCAGCAGCCCGGGAGGCTCTATGGAGACCCAGTACTTC. Amino acid sequence: CASSPGGSMETQYF. V gene TRBV7-2 combines with J gene TRBJ2-5; TRBD2 aligns across 7 bases. V lost 5 bases to trimming and J lost 5 bases; unmatched junction nucleotides: 8. This CDR3 comprises 14 residues. Germline V CDR1 and CDR2: SGHTA, FQGNSA. The variable domain in full, with the rest retrieved from reference TRBV7-2 and TRBJ2-5, is GAGVSQSPSNKVTEKGKDVELRCDPISGHTALYWYRQSLGQGLEFLIYFQGNSAPDKSGLPSDRFSAERTGGSVSTLTIQRTQQEDSAVYLCASSPGGSMETQYFGPGTRLLVL.

The V and J genes are TRBV15 and TRBJ2-3; TRBD2 matches 8 bases. Germline CDR1 and CDR2: LNHNV and YYDKDF (reference sequence). V shed 3 bases and J 3 bases; nucleotides not matched to a gene: 8. This CDR3 has 16 amino acids. Written as DNA, the CDR3 is TGTGCCACCAGCAGGTTAAGCGGGAGAGGAACAGATACGCAGTATTTT. Translation gives CATSRLSGRGTDTQYF.

This clonotype appeared a few times. The DNA of the CDR3 is TGCAGTGCTAGAGTTTCCACATATGAAGCTTTCTTT. The encoded protein is CSARVSTYEAFF. V is TRBV20-1 and J is TRBJ1-1; D not resolved. Trimming shortened V by 1 base and J by 7 bases, and 10 bases separated the two germline ends. Per germline, CDR1 DFQATT and CDR2 SNEGSKA (reference sequence). The CDR3 runs to 12 residues.

The chain is built from TRBV5-1 and TRBJ1-1, with TRBD1 matching over 8 bases. V lost 4 bases, J lost 4 bases, and 3 bases stayed unmatched. The CDR3 has 13 amino acids. Germline V gene data show CDR1 as SGHRS and CDR2 as YFSETQ. In nucleotides, the CDR3 is TGCGCCAGCAGCCAGGACAGGGCCACTGAAGCTTTCTTT. Translated, it gives CASSQDRATEAFF. Drawing the rest from reference TRBV5-1 and TRBJ1-1, the complete variable domain is KAGVTQTPRYLIKTRGQQVTLSCSPISGHRSVSWYQQTPGQGLQFLFEYFSETQRNKGNFPGRFSGRQFSNSRSEMNVSTLELGDSALYLCASSQDRATEAFFGQGTRLTVV.

This rearrangement joins TRBV27 to TRBJ2-3; 8 bases align to TRBD2. V shed 0 bases and J 3 bases; nucleotides not matched to a gene: 5. Germline V gives CDR1 MNHEY, CDR2 SMNVEV (reference sequence). This CDR3 region has 16 residues. CDR3 DNA: TGTGCCAGCAGTTTATCTAGCGGGATCGGGACAGATACGCAGTATTTT. This encodes CASSLSSGIGTDTQYF.

This chain uses TRBV7-2 with TRBJ2-3, with 8 nucleotides matching TRBD2. Germline CDR1 SGHTA, CDR2 FQGNSA. The ends lost 1 base at V and 7 bases at J; junction bases unmatched: 7. CDR3 size: 15 residues. The CDR3 protein is CASSLERGGPYTQYF. The CDR3 bases are TGTGCCAGCAGCTTAGAACGGGGGGGGCCTTATACGCAGTATTTT.

This clonotype was found a few times. The J gene is TRBJ1-1, the V gene TRBV20-1; no clear D. Between the trimmed V and J ends, which lost 5 bases and 5 bases, there was a span of 12 bases. CDR1 and CDR2 (germline): DFQATT, SNEGSKA (reference sequence). The CDR3 spans 12 residues. DNA for the CDR3: TGCAGTGCTCTCCCCCCCGGGACTGAAGCTTTCTTT. Its translation: CSALPPGTEAFF.

This chain joins TRBV29-1 and TRBJ1-1; D possibly corresponds to TRBD1 (5 bases). V lost 3 bases to trimming and J lost 1 base, with 15 bases between them. This CDR3 spans 15 amino acids. Germline V lookup: CDR1 SQVTM, CDR2 ANQGSEA. This CDR3 is CSVEVAGRANTEAFF. CDR3 in DNA: TGCAGCGTTGAGGTGGCAGGGAGGGCGAACACTGAAGCTTTCTTT.

This clonotype has only a few counts. CDR3 sequence (DNA): TGTGCCAGCAGCAGAATGACTAGCGGGGGGGCATTCGGGACCCAGTACTTC. This translates into CASSRMTSGGAFGTQYF. The chain couples TRBV7-2 to TRBJ2-5, with 14 bases that match TRBD2. Trimming at V came to 5 bases and at J to 7 bases, leaving 12 bases not matched to a gene. CDR1 and CDR2 from the germline V gene are SGHTA and FQGNSA. The CDR3 is 17 amino acids.

This clonotype showed up just a few times. CDR3 in amino acids: CASSPRTGRTGELFF. Here the CDR3 DNA reads TGTGCCAGCAGCCCACGGACAGGGCGGACCGGGGAGCTGTTTTTT. The chain is built from TRBV7-8 and TRBJ2-2; 8 nucleotides line up with TRBD1. The CDR3 is 15 amino acids. After removal of 5 bases from V and 5 bases from J, the junction contained 7 bases not matched to a gene. Germline CDR1 reads SGHVS; CDR2 reads FQNEAQ.

This chain connects TRBV20-1 to TRBJ1-6; D call uncertain. CDR3 size: 12 residues. Trimming pared 2 bases from V and 4 bases from J, leaving 3 bases between. Looked up from germline, CDR1 is DFQATT and CDR2 is SNEGSKA (reference sequence). CDR3 DNA sequence: TGCAGTGCTAGAACTTATAATTCACCCCTCCACTTT. This encodes CSARTYNSPLHF.

This clonotype has just a few counts. This sequence joins TRBV18 and TRBJ2-1; 8 nucleotides align to TRBD2. The CDR3 extends over 17 amino acids. Trimming removed 0 bases from V and 4 bases from J; junction bases left unmatched: 8. Germline V gene lookup returns CDR1 KGHSH and CDR2 LQKENI. CDR3 residues: CASSPPGSGSRYNEQFF. The CDR3, as DNA: TGTGCCAGCTCACCACCTGGCAGCGGGAGCCGATACAATGAGCAGTTCTTC.

This clonotype was counted between two and nine times. The gene calls are TRBV5-4 and TRBJ2-3; D might be TRBD2 (6 bases). CDR3 length: 15 amino acids. CDR1 and CDR2 (germline): SGHNT, YYREEE (reference sequence). Trimming took 4 bases from V and 2 from J, leaving 14 bases between them. The CDR3 loop is CASSRGVAVTDTQYF. The CDR3 coding sequence is TGTGCCAGCAGCAGGGGTGTAGCGGTCACAGATACGCAGTATTTT.

The V call is TRBV4-3, the J call TRBJ1-1; D gene unclear. V was trimmed by 4 bases and J by 8 bases, leaving 14 bases between them. The CDR3 consists of 13 residues. Germline CDR1 LGHNA, CDR2 YSLEER. CDR3 sequence reads: CASSPSPTREAFF. DNA of the CDR3: TGCGCCAGCAGCCCCTCACCGACCAGGGAAGCTTTCTTT.

The chain has TRBV20-1 and TRBJ2-3; D is possibly TRBD2 (5 bases). This CDR3 contains 14 residues. Germline loops: CDR1 DFQATT, CDR2 SNEGSKA (reference sequence). Trimming shortened V by 6 bases and J by 0 bases, and 13 bases separated the two germline ends. CDR3 coding DNA: TGCAGTGCAGCGGACGGCCTTAGCACAGATACGCAGTATTTT. This sequence encodes CSAADGLSTDTQYF.

This clonotype has just a few counts. This chain joins TRBV6-1 and TRBJ1-1; a weak D match, TRBD1 (6 bases). The CDR3 extends over 15 amino acids. CDR1 is MNHNS and CDR2 is SASEGT in the germline V gene. V shed 8 bases and J shed 1 base, with 17 bases lying between them. DNA for the CDR3: TGTGCCAGCTTGGGCAGGGGTGATGGGAACACTGAAGCTTTCTTT. It encodes CASLGRGDGNTEAFF.

This chain connects TRBV9 to TRBJ2-2, with a weak D call TRBD1 (5 bases). CDR3 length equals 16 residues. Deletions cut 0 bases from V and 4 bases from J, with 13 bases between. Germline CDR1 SGDLS, CDR2 YYNGEE. The CDR3 protein is CASSVGNSGATGELFF. CDR3 DNA sequence: TGTGCCAGCAGCGTAGGTAATAGTGGGGCCACCGGGGAGCTGTTTTTT.

This clonotype appeared a few times. V gene TRBV7-2 combines with J gene TRBJ1-1; D gene uncertain. CDR1 is SGHTA and CDR2 is FQGNSA in the germline V gene. With 1 base removed from V and 1 base from J, the gap between germline ends came to 10 bases. CDR3 size: 15 residues. CDR3 amino acids: CASSLGMWRNTEAFF. CDR3 in DNA: TGTGCCAGCAGCTTAGGGATGTGGCGGAACACTGAAGCTTTCTTT.

This chain uses TRBV29-1 with TRBJ1-1; D not certain. Trimming shortened V by 0 bases and J by 6 bases, and 8 bases separated the two germline ends. CDR3 length: 12 residues. Germline loops: CDR1 SQVTM, CDR2 ANQGSEA. The CDR3, as DNA: TGCAGCGTTGAAGACAGGAGAGCTGAAGCTTTCTTT. Translating gives CSVEDRRAEAFF. The variable domain in full, completed from reference TRBV29-1 and TRBJ1-1, reads SAVISQKPSRDICQRGTSLTIQCQVDSQVTMMFWYRQQPGQSLTLIATANQGSEATYESGFVIDKFPISRPNLTFSTLTVSNMSPEDSSIYLCSVEDRRAEAFFGQGTRLTVV.

This chain joins TRBV29-1 and TRBJ2-7; D possibly corresponds to TRBD2 (6 bases). This CDR3 spans 12 amino acids. Germline values: CDR1 SQVTM, CDR2 ANQGSEA. The V end lost 7 bases, the J end lost 5 bases, and 15 bases lay between the germline ends. CDR3 nucleotide sequence: TGCAGCGGGGCCGAGGAGGGGAACGAGCAGTACTTC. It yields the protein CSGAEEGNEQYF.

The chain is built from TRBV5-1 and TRBJ2-2, with a possible D match to TRBD2 (6 bases). Germline lookup yields CDR1 SGHRS and CDR2 YFSETQ. Trimming pared 6 bases from V and 2 bases from J, leaving 17 bases between. This CDR3 region has 16 residues. The CDR3 loop is CASTKMPGLNTGELFF. CDR3 DNA sequence: TGCGCCAGCACCAAGATGCCGGGACTCAACACCGGGGAGCTGTTTTTT.

This clonotype occurred many times. At one boundary the junction diverges from the germline segment, which might be a read error. The rearrangement uses TRBV20-1 and TRBJ2-3; 8 bases map to TRBD2. From germline, CDR1 is DFQATT and CDR2 SNEGSKA (reference sequence). The CDR3 runs to 15 residues. Here the CDR3 DNA reads TGCAGTGCTAGAGATCAGTGGCGGGGGGTAGATACCCAGTATTTT. This encodes CSARDQWRGVDTQYF.